This T cell receptor (beta chain) was identified in a study of T cell responses to AZD1222 COVID-19 vaccine. This clone was found once. The sample contains more than one DNA sequence encoding this CDR3. Germline assignment: CDR1 SEHNR and CDR2 FQNEAQ (reference sequence). The CDR3 has 13 residues. Between the trimmed V and J ends, which lost 6 bases and 4 bases, there was a span of 12 bases. Some clones are missing from TCRdb's copy, which holds only in-frame ones; the method was immunoSEQ multiplex PCR. This sample has 89,000 or so clones; around 90% occur once, and the top ten carry around a tenth. The sequences come from peripheral blood, collected 28 days after the second AZD1222 dose. The TCR originated in an adult who received the AZD1222 COVID-19 vaccine. J is TRBJ1-1 and V is TRBV7-9; possibly TRBD1 for D (6 bases). CDR3 coding DNA: TGTGCCAGCAGTTTACAGGGAGGCACTGAAGCTTTCTTT. Translating it yields CASSLQGGTEAFF.